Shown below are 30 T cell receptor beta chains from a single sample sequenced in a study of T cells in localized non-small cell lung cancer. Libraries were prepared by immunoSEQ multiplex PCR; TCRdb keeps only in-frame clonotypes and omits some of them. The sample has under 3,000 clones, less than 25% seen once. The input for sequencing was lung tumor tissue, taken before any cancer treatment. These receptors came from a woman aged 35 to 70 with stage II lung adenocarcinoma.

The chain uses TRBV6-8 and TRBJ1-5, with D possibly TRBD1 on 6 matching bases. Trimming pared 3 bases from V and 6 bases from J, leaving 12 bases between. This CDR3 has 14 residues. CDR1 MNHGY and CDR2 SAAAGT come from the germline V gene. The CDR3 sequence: CASSYGGAGQPQHF. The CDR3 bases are TGTGCCAGCAGTTATGGGGGCGCTGGTCAGCCCCAGCATTTT.

The CDR3 spells CAISEAVAGGPEFF. CDR3 bases: TGTGCCATCAGTGAGGCCGTAGCGGGGGGGCCTGAGTTCTTC. This sequence joins TRBV10-3 and TRBJ2-1, with 11 bases aligning to TRBD2. The CDR3 is 14 residues long. From germline, CDR1 is ENHRY and CDR2 SYGVKD. V lost 2 bases, J lost 14 bases, and 8 bases stayed unmatched.

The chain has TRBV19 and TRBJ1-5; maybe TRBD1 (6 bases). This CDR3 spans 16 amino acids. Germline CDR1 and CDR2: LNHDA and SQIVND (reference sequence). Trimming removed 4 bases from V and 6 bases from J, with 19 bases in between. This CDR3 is CASSTSHTGRGQPQHF. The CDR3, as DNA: TGTGCCAGTAGTACGTCACACACAGGGCGCGGTCAGCCCCAGCATTTT.

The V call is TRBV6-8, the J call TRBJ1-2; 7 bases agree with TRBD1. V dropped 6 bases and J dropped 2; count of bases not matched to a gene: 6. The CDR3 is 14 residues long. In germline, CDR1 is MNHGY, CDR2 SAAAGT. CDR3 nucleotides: TGTGCCAGCAGCCCGCGACAGGGCAACTATGGCTACACCTTC. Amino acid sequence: CASSPRQGNYGYTF.

CDR3 in DNA: TGTGCCAGCAGCCTAAATACAGGGACAGATACGCAGTATTTT. Protein sequence: CASSLNTGTDTQYF. The V and J genes are TRBV11-3 and TRBJ2-3, with TRBD1 as a possible D gene (6 bases). CDR1 SGHNT and CDR2 YENEEA come from the germline V gene. With 5 bases removed from V and 3 bases from J, the gap between germline ends came to 12 bases. This CDR3 region has 14 residues.

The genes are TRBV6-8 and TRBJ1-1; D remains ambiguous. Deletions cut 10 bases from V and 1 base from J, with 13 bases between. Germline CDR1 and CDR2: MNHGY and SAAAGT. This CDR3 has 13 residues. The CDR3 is CAISATENTEAFF. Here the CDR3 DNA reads TGTGCCATCAGCGCCACTGAGAACACTGAAGCTTTCTTT.

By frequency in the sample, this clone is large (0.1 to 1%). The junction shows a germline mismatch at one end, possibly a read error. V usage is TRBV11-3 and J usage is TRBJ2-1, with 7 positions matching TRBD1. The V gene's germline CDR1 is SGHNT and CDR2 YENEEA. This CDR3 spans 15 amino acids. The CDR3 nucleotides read TGTGCTAGCAGCTTAGGTCAGGGGGTACTCAATGAGCAGTTCTTC. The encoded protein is CASSLGQGVLNEQFF.

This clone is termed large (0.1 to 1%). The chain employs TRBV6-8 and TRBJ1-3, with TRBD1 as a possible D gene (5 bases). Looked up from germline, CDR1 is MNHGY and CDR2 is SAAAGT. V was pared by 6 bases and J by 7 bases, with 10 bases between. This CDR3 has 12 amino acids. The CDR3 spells CASSDRGNTIYF. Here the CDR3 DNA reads TGTGCCAGCAGCGATCGGGGGAACACCATATATTTT.

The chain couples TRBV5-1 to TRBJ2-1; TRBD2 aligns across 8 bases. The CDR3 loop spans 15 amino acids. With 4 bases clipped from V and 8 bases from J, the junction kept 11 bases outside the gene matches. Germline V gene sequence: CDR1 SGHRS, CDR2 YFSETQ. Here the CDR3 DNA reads TGCGCCAGCAGCCAAGAGCGGGAGACTAGGGATGAGCAGTTCTTC. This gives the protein CASSQERETRDEQFF.

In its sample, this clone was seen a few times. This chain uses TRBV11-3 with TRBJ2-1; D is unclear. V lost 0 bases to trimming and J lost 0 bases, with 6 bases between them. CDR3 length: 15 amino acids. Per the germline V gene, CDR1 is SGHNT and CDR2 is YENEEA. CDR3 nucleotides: TGTGCCAGCAGCTTAGAGGGAAGCTCCTACAATGAGCAGTTCTTC. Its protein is CASSLEGSSYNEQFF.

The DNA of the CDR3 is TGCGCCAGCAGCCAAGATCTAGTGACAACAAGGGCTTTCTTT. This translates into CASSQDLVTTRAFF. V and J are TRBV4-1 and TRBJ1-1; D remains unclear. V gave up 0 bases and J gave up 11 bases, with 16 bases separating them. This CDR3 is 14 amino acids long. CDR1 is MGHRA and CDR2 is YSYEKL in the germline V gene.

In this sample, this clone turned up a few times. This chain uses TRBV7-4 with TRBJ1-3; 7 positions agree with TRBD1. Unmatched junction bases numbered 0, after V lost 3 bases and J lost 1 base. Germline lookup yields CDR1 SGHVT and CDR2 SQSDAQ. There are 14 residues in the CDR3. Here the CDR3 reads CASSLDRSGNTIYF. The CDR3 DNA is TGTGCCAGCAGCTTGGACAGGTCTGGAAACACCATATATTTT. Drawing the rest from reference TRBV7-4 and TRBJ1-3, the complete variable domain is GAGVSQSPRYKVAKRGRDVALRCDSISGHVTLYWYRQTLGQGSEVLTYSQSDAQRDKSGRPSGRFSAERPERSVSTLKIQRTEQGDSAVYLCASSLDRSGNTIYFGEGSWLTVV.

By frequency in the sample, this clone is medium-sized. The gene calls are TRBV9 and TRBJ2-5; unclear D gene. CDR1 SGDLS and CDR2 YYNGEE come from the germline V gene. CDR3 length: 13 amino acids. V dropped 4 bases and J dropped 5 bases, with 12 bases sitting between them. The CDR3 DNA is TGTGCCAGCAGCTCCCTCCCCACGGAGACCCAGTACTTC. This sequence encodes CASSSLPTETQYF. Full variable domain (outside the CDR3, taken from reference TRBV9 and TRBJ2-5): DSGVTQTPKHLITATGQRVTLRCSPRSGDLSVYWYQQSLDQGLQFLIQYYNGEERAKGNILERFSAQQFPDLHSELNLSSLELGDSALYFCASSSLPTETQYFGPGTRLLVL.

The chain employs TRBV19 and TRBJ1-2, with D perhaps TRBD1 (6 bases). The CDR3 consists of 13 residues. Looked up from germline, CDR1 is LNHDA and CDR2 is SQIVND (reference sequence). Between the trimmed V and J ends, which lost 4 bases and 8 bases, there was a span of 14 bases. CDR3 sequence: CASSTQQGLGYTF. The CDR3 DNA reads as TGTGCCAGTAGTACCCAACAGGGTTTGGGCTACACCTTC.

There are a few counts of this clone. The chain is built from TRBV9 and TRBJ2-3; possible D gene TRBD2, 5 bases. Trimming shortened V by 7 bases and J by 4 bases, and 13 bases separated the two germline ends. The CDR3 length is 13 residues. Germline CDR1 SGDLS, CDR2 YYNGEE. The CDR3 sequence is CASSEGGPDTQYF. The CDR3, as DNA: TGTGCCAGCTCGGAAGGCGGGCCAGATACGCAGTATTTT.

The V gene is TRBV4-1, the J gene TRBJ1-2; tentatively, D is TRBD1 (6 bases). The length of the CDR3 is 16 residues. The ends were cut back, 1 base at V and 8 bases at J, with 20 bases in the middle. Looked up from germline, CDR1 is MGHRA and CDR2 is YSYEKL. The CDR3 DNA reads TGCGCCAGCAGCCAAGGCGGGACGAGACAGGACGGGGGCTACACCTTC. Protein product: CASSQGGTRQDGGYTF.

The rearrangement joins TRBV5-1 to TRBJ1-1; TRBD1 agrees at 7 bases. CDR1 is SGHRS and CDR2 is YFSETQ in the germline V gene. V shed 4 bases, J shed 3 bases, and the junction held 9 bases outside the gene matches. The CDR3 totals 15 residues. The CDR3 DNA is TGCGCCAGCAGCCCCGGGGACAGAGACTACACTGAAGCTTTCTTT. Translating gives CASSPGDRDYTEAFF.

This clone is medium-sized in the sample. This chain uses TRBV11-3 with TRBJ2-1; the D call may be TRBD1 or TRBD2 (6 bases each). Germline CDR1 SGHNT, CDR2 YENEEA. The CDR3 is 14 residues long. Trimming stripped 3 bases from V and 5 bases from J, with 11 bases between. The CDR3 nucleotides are TGTGCCAGCAGCTTGGGGGGCGGAAACAATGAGCAGTTCTTC. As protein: CASSLGGGNNEQFF.

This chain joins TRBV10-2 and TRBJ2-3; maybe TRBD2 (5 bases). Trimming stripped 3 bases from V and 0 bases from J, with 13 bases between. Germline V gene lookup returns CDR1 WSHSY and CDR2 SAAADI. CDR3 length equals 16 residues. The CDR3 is CASSEAALGSTDTQYF. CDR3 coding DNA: TGCGCCAGCAGTGAAGCGGCTCTGGGGAGCACAGATACGCAGTATTTT.

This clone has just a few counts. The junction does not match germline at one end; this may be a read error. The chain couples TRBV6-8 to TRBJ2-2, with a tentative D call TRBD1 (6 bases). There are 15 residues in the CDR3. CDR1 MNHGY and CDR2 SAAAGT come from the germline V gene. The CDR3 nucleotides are TGTGCCATCAGTGCTGGGACACCTTACACCGGGGAGCTGTTTTTT. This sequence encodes CAISAGTPYTGELFF.

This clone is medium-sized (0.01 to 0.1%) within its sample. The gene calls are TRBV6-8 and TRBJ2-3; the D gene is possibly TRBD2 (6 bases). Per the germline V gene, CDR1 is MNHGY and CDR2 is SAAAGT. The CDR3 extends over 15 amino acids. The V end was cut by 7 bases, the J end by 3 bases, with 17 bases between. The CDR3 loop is CASINRRAETDTQYF. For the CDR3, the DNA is TGTGCCAGCATAAATAGGAGGGCCGAGACAGATACGCAGTATTTT.

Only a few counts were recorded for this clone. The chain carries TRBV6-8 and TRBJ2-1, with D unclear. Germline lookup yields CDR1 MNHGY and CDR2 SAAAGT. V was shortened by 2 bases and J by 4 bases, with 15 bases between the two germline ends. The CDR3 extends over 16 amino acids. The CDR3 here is CASSYTPSVGYNEQFF. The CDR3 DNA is TGTGCCAGCAGTTACACACCATCTGTCGGATACAATGAGCAGTTCTTC.

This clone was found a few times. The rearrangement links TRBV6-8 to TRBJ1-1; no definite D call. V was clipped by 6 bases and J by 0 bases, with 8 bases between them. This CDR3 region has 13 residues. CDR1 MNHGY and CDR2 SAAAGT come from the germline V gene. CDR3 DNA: TGTGCCAGCAGCACTTTTATGAACACTGAAGCTTTCTTT. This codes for CASSTFMNTEAFF.

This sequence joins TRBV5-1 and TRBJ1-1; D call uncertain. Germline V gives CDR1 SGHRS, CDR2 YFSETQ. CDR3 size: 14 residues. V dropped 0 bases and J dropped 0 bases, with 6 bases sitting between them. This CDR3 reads CASSLEGMNTEAFF. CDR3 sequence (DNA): TGCGCCAGCAGCTTGGAGGGAATGAACACTGAAGCTTTCTTT.

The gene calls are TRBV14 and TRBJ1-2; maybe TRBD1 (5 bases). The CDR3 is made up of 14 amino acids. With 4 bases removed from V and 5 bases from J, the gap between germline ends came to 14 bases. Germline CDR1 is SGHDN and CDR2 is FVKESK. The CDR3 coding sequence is TGTGCCAGCAGCCCAAATGGGACCCCTTATGGCTACACCTTC. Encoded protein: CASSPNGTPYGYTF.

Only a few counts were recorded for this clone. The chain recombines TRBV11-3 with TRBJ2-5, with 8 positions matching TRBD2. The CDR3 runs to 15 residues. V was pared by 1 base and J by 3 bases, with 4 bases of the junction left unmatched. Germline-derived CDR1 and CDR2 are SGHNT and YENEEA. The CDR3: CASSLGAGGEETQYF. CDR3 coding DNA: TGTGCCAGCAGCTTAGGGGCGGGAGGCGAAGAGACCCAGTACTTC.

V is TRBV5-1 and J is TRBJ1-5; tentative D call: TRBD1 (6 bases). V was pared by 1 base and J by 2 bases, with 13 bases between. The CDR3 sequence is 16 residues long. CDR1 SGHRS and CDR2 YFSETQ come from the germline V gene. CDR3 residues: CASSLTGLNGNQPQHF. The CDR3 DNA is TGCGCCAGCAGCTTGACAGGGCTTAATGGCAATCAGCCCCAGCATTTT.

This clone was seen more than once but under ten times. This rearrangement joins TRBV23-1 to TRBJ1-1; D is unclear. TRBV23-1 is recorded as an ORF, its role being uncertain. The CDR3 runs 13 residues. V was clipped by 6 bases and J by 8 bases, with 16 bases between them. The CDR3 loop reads CASSLGHPREAFF. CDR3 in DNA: TGCGCCAGCAGCTTAGGGCACCCTAGGGAAGCTTTCTTT.

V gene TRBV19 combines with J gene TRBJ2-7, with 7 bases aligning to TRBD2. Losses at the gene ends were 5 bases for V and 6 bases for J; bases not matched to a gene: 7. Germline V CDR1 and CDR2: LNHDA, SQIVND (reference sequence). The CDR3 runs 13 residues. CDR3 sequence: CASSAGDWSEQYF. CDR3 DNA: TGTGCCAGTAGTGCGGGAGACTGGTCCGAGCAGTACTTC. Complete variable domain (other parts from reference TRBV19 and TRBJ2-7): DGGITQSPKYLFRKEGQNVTLSCEQNLNHDAMYWYRQDPGQGLRLIYYSQIVNDFQKGDIAEGYSVSREKKESFPLTVTSAQKNPTAFYLCASSAGDWSEQYFGPGTRLTVT.

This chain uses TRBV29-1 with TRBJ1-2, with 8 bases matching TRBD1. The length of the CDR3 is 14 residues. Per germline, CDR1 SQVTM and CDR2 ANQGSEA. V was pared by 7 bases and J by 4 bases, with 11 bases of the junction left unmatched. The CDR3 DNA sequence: TGCAGCGGCTACATACAGACAGGGGCCTATGGCTACACCTTC. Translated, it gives CSGYIQTGAYGYTF.